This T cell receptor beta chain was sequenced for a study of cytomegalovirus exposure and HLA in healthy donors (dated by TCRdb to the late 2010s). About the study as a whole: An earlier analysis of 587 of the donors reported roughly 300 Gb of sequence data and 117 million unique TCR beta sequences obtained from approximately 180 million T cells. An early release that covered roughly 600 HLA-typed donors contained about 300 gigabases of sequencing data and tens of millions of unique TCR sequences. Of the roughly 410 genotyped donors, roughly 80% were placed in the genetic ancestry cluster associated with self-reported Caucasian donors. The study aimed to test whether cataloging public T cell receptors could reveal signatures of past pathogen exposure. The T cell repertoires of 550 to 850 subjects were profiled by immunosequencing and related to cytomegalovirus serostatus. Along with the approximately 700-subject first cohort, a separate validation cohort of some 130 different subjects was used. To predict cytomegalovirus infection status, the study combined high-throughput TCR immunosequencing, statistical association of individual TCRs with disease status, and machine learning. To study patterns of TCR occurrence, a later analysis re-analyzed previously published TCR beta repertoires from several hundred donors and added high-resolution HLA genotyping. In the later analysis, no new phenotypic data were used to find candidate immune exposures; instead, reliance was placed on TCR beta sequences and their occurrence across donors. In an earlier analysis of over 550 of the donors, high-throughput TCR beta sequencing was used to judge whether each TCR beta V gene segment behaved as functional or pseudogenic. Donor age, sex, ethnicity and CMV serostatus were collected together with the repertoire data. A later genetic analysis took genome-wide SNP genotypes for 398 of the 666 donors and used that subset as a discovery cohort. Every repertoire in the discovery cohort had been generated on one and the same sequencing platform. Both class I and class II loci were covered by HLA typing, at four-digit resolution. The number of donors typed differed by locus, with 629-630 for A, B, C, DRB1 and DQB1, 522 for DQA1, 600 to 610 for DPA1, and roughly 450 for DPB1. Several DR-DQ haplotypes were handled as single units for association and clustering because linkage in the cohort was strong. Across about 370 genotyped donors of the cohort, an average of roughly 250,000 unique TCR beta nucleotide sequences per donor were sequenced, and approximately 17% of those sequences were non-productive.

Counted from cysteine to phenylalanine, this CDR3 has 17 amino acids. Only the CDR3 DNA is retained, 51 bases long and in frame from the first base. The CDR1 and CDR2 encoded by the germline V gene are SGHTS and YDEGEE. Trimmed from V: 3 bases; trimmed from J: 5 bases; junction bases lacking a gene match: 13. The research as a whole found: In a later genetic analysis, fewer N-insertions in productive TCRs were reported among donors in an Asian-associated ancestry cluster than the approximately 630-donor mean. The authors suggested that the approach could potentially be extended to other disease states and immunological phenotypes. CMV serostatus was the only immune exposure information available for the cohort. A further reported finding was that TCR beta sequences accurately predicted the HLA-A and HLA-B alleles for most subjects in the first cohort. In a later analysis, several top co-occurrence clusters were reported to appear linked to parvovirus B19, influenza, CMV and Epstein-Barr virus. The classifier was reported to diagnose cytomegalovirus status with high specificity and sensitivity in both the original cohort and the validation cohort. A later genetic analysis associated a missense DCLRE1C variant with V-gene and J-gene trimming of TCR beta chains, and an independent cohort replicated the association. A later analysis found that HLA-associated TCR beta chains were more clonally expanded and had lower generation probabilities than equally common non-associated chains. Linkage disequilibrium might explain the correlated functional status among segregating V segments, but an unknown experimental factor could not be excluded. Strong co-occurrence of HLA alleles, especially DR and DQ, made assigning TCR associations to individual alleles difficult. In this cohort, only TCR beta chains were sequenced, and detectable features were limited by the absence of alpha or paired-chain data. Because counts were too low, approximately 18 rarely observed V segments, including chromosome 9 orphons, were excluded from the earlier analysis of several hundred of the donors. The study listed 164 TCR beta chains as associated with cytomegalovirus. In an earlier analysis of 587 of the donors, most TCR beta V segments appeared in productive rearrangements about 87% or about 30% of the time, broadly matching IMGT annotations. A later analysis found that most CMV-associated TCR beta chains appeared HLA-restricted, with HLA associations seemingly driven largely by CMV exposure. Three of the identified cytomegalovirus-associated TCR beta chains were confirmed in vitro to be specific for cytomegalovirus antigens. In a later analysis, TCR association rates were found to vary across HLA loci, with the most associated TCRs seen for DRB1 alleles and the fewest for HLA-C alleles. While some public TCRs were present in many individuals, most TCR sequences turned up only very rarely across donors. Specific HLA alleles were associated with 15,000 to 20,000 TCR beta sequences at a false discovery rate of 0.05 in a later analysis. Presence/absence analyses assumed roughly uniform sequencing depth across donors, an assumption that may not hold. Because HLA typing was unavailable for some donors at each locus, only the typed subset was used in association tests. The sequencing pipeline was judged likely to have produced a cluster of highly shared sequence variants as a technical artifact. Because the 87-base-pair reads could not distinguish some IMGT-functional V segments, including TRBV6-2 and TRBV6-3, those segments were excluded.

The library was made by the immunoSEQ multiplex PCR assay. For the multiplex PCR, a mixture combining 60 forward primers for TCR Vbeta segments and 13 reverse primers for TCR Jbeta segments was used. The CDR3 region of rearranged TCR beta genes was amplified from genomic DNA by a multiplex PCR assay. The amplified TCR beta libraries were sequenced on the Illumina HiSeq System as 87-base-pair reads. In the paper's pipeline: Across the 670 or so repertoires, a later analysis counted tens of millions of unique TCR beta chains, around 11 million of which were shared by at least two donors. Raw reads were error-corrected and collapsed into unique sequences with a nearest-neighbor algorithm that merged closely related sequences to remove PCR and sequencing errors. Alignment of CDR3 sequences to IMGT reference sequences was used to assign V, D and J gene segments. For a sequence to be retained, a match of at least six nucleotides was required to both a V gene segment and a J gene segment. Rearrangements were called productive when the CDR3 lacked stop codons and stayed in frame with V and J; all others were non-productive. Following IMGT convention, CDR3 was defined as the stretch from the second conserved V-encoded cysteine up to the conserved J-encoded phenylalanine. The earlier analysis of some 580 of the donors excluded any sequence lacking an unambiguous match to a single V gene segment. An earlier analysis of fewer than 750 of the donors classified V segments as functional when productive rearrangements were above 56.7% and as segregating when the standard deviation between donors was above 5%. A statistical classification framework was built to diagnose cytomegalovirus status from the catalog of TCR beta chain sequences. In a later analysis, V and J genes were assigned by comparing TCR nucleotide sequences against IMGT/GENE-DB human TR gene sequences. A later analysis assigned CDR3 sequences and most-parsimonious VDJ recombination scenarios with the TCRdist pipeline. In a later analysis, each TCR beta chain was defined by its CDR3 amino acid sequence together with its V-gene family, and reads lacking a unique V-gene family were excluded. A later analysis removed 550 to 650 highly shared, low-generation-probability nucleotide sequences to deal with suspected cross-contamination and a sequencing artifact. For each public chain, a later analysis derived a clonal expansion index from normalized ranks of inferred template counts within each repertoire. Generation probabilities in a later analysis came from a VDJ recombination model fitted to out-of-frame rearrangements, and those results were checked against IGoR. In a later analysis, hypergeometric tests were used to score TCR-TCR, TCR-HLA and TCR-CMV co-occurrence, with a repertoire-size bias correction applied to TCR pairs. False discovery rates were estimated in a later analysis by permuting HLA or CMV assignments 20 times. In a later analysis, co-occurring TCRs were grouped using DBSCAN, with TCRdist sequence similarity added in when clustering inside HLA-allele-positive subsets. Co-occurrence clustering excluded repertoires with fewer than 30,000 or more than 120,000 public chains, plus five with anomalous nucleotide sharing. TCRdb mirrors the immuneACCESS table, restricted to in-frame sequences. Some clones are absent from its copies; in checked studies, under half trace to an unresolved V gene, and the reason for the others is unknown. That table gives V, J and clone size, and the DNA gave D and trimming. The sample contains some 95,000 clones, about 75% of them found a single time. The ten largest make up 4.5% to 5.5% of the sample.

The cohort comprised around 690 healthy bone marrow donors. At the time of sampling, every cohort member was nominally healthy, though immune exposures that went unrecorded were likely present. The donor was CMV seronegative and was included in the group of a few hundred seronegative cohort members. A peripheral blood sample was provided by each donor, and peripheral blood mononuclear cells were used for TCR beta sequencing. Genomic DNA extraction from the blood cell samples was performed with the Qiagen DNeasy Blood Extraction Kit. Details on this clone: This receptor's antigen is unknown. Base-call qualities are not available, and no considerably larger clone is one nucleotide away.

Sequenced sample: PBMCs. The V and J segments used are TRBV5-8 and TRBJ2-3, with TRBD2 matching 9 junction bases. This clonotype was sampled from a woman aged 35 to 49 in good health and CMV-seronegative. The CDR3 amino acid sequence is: CASSSGLSGGHQDTQYF. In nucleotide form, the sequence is TGTGCCAGCAGCTCGGGACTAAGCGGGGGGCATCAAGATACGCAGTATTTT.